This TCR beta chain was identified in a study of Ad26.COV2.S vaccination and SARS-CoV-2 variants. Whole-study results and caveats: Marked by substantial breadth, spike-specific CD8+ and CD4+ T cell responses were reportedly seen after vaccination. It was found that vaccine and placebo recipients had similar non-spike TCR breadth. The analyses of TCR breadth and depth may have understated the size of total T cell responses.

Regarding this clone: Its antigen is not known.

The data were produced by immunoSEQ multiplex PCR, yet TCRdb's version contains in-frame clones alone and is incomplete. The table lists more than 40,000 clones, 83% of them singletons. The receptor was derived from a human donor who had recovered from COVID-19. This material consisted of peripheral blood, taken after recovery from COVID-19.

CDR3 sequence: CASSESISYEQYF. As DNA, the CDR3 is TGTGCCAGCAGTGAATCCATCTCCTACGAGCAGTACTTC. The chain uses TRBV2 and TRBJ2-7; the D is unclear. Germline V lookup: CDR1 SNHLY, CDR2 FYNNEI. Trimming cost V 2 bases and J 0 bases, with 5 bases left between them. CDR3 length equals 13 residues. Drawing the rest from reference TRBV2 and TRBJ2-7, the complete variable domain is EPEVTQTPSHQVTQMGQEVILRCVPISNHLYFYWYRQILGQKVEFLVSFYNNEISEKSEIFDDQFSVERPDGSNFTLKIRSTKLEDSAMYFCASSESISYEQYFGPGTRLTVT.